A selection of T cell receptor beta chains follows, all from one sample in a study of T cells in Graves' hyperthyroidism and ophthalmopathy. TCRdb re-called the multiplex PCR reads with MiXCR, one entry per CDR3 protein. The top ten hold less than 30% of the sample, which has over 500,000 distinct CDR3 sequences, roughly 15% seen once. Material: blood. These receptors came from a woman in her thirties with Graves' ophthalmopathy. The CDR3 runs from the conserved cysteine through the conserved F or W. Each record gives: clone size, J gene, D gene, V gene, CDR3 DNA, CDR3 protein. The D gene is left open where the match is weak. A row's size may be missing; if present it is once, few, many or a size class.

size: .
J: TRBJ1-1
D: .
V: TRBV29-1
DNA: TGCAGCGTTGCCTGGGGAACTGAAGCTTTCTTT
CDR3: CSVAWGTEAFF

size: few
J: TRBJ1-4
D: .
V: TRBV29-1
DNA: TGCAGCGTTGACTTTGGGGGCGGAGGGGAAAAACTGTTTTTT
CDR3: CSVDFGGGGEKLFF

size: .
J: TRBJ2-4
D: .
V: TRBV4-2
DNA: TGTGCCAGCAGCCAAGAACCCGGGCTAGGGGGAGCCAAAAACATTCAGTACTTC
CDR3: CASSQEPGLGGAKNIQYF

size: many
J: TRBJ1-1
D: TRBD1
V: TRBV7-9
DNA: TGTGCCAGCAGCCTAAGGGACAGGCCAAGAAGGACTGAAGCTTTCTTT
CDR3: CASSLRDRPRRTEAFF

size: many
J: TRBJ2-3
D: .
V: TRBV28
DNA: TGTGCCAGCAGTTTTTCAGACAGCCAGACAGATACGCAGTATTTT
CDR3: CASSFSDSQTDTQYF

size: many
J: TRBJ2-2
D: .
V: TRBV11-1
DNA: TGTGCCAGCAGCTTAGGGTCTCTGCGGGGGCGCACCGGGGAGCTGTTTTTT
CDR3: CASSLGSLRGRTGELFF

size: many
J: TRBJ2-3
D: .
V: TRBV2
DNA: TGTGCCAGCAGTGAATCCGGGGCGACAGATACGCAGTATTTT
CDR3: CASSESGATDTQYF

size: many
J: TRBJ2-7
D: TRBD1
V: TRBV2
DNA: TGTGCCAGCGGGACAGGAGACTCCTACGAGCAGTACTTC
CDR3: CASGTGDSYEQYF

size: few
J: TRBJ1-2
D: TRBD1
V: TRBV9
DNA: TGTGCCAGCAGCGTGGGGGACAGGGGGCTTGGGGGCTACACCTTC
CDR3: CASSVGDRGLGGYTF

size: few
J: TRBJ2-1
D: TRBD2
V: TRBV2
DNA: TGTGCCAGCAGTTCAATAGCGGGAGAAAGGTATGAGCAGTTCTTC
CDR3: CASSSIAGERYEQFF

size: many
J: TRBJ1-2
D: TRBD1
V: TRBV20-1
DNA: TGCAGTGCTAGAGAATTCGGACAGGGAGGATATGGCTACACCTTC
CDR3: CSAREFGQGGYGYTF

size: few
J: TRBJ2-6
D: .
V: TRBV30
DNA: TGTGCCTGGACGGCGGCCAACGTCCTGACTTTC
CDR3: CAWTAANVLTF

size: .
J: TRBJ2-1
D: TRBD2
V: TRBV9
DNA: TGTGCCAGCAGCGTAGCTGCTGCGGGAGTGTTAGGAAATGAGCAGTTCTTC
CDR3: CASSVAAAGVLGNEQFF

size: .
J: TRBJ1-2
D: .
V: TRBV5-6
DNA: TGTGCCAGCAGCTTGGTTTCGGGGGCATATGGCTACACCTTC
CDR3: CASSLVSGAYGYTF

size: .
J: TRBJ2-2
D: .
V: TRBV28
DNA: TGTGCCAGCAGTTTCGGTTTCACCGGGGAGCTGTTTTTT
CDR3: CASSFGFTGELFF

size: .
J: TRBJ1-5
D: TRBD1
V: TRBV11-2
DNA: TGTGCCAGCAGCGCGGGACAGGGGGTGAGACAGCCCCAGCATTTT
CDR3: CASSAGQGVRQPQHF

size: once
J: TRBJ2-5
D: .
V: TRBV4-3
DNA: TGCGCCAGCAGCCAAGTGTGGGCGACCAAGGAGACCCAGTACTTC
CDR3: CASSQVWATKETQYF

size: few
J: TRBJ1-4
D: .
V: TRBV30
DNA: TGTGCCTGGAGTGTTCTCCCGTTAGGGGCACAGGGCGAAAAACTGTTTTTT
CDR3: CAWSVLPLGAQGEKLFF

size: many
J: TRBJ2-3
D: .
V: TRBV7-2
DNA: TGTGCCAGCAGCTCCGGCCAGTCGGTGGTGCAGTATTTT
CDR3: CASSSGQSVVQYF

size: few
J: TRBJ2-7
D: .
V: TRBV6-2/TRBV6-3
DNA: TGTGCCAGCAGTTACTCGAGAGTTTGGCAGGGGGGTTCCGAGCAGTACTTC
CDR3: CASSYSRVWQGGSEQYF

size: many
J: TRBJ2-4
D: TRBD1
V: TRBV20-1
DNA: TGCAGTGCTAGGGGGACAGGGGACGCCAAAAACATTCAGTACTTC
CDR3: CSARGTGDAKNIQYF

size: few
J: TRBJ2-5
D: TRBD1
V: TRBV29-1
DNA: TGCAGCGTTGAACGGGACAGGGTTTGGACCCAGTACTTC
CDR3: CSVERDRVWTQYF

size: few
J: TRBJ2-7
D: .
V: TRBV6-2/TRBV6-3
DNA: TGTGCCAGCAGTTACTCGAGGGACCGAAACTACGAGCAGTACTTC
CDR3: CASSYSRDRNYEQYF

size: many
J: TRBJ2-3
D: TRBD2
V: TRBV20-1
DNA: TGCAGTGCTATAACTAGCGGGAGTGCAGATACGCAGTATTTT
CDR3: CSAITSGSADTQYF

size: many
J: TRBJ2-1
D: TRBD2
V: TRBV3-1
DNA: TGTGCCAGCAGCCATACTAGCGGGAGCTCCTACAATGAGCAGTTCTTC
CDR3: CASSHTSGSSYNEQFF

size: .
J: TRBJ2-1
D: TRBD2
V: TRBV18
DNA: TGTGCCAGCTCACCAACGGCGGGAGCCGGCTCCTACAATGAGCAGTTCTTC
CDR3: CASSPTAGAGSYNEQFF

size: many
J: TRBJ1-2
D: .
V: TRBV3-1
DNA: TGTGCCAGCAGCCAGGGAAAGCGTGGCTACACCTTC
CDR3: CASSQGKRGYTF

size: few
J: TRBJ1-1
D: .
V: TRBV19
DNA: TGTGCCAGTAGTGGGGTGCTGAACACTGAAGCTTTCTTT
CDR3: CASSGVLNTEAFF

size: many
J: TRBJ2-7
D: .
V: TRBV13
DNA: TGTGCCAGCAGCACCCGACAGATCTACGAGCAGTACTTC
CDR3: CASSTRQIYEQYF

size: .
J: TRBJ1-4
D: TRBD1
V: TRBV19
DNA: TGTGCCAGTAGCGACAGGGGCCATGAAAAACTGTTTTTT
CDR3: CASSDRGHEKLFF

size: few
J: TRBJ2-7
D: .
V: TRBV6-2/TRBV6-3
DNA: TGTGCCAGCAGCCCCAGGTTGACAGTCGGGACCTACGAGCAGTACTTC
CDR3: CASSPRLTVGTYEQYF

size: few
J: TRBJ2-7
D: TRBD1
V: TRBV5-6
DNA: TGTGCCAGCAGCCCCACAGGGGCCCCCCGCTCCTACGAGCAGTACTTC
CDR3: CASSPTGAPRSYEQYF

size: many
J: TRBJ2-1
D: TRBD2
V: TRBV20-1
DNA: TGCAGTGCTAGAGATCCTGGGGCTAGCGGCAATGAGCAGTTCTTC
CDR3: CSARDPGASGNEQFF

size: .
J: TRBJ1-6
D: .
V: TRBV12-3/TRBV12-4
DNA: TGTGCCAGCAGTTTAGGGGGGTCATCACCCCTCCACTTT
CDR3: CASSLGGSSPLHF

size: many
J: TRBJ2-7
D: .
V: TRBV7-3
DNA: TGTGCCAGCAGCTTGGGAGATGGCCCCTACGAGCAGTACTTC
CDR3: CASSLGDGPYEQYF

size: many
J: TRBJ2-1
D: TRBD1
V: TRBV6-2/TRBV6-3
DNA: TGTGCCAGCAGCGACCCCGCAGGGGGCAATGAGCAGTTCTTC
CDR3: CASSDPAGGNEQFF

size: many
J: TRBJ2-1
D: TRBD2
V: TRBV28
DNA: TGTGCCAGCAGTCCGGGACTAGCGGAAGCCTTATACAATGAGCAGTTCTTC
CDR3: CASSPGLAEALYNEQFF

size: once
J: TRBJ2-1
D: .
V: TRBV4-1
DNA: TGCGTCAGCAGCCAAGATCGGGGGCGGGAGTCGAGCTCCTACAATGAGCAGTTCTTC
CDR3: CVSSQDRGRESSSYNEQFF

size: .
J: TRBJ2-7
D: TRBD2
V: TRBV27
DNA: TGTGCCAGCACTCAGACTAGCGGGAGTCCCGAGCAGTACTTC
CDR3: CASTQTSGSPEQYF